This T cell receptor (beta chain) was captured in a study of post-analysis software for immune sequencing data. Each TCR beta cDNA library carried unique molecular identifiers. MiXCR, applied by TCRdb to the PCR reads, yields one record per CDR3 protein. The sample has 160,000 or so distinct CDR3 sequences, around 36% seen once; the top ten hold under 30%. This TCR was recovered from a girl between 10 and 17 years old with multiple sclerosis. This specimen consisted of blood, obtained after autologous hematopoietic stem cell transplantation.

The CDR3 bases are TGTGCCACCAGCAGAGATCTAGGGACACTCAGCACAGATACGCAGTATTTT. Protein: CATSRDLGTLSTDTQYF. The chain couples TRBV15 to TRBJ2-3, with a weak D call TRBD1 (6 bases). The CDR3 sequence is 17 residues long. Trimming removed 0 bases at V and 0 bases at J, with 13 bases between. Germline CDR1 LNHNV, CDR2 YYDKDF (reference sequence).